Listed below are T cell receptor beta chains from one sample, sequenced in a study of blood T cell repertoires in COVID-19. TCRdb keeps only in-frame clones here, not all; method: immunoSEQ multiplex PCR. The sample consists of approximately 97,000 clones, roughly nine tenths of them appearing once. The sequenced material came from peripheral blood. The source of these receptors is a woman aged 45-59 years with COVID-19, enrolled during active disease. CDR3s include the opening cysteine and the closing phenylalanine or tryptophan. The order of the fields is clone size, J gene, V gene, D gene, CDR3 protein, CDR3 DNA. A D gene is named only where the DNA matches it firmly. Size is stated for part of the rows, as once, few or many counts, or as a class when the clone is expanded.

>NA|TRBJ2-5|TRBV5-1|TRBD1
CASSFAPETGMGETQYF
TGCGCCAGCAGCTTCGCCCCCGAGACAGGGATGGGGGAGACCCAGTACTTC
>once|TRBJ1-1|TRBV10-3|NA
CAIRVALAGTEAFF
TGTGCCATCAGGGTGGCTCTAGCAGGGACTGAAGCTTTTTTT
>NA|TRBJ1-6|TRBV6-5|NA
CASSRDTDNSPLHF
TGTGCCAGCAGCCGGGACACAGATAATTCACCCCTCCACTTT
>NA|TRBJ2-5|TRBV10-1|TRBD1
CASSESSGTVQETQYF
TGCGCCAGCAGTGAGTCGTCCGGGACAGTTCAAGAGACCCAGTACTTC
>once|TRBJ1-2|TRBV6-2/TRBV6-3|NA
CASSYYRVGYTF
TGTGCCAGCAGTTACTACAGGGTTGGCTACACCTTC
>once|TRBJ2-7|TRBV5-6|NA
CASSLGAEQYF
TGTGCCAGCAGTCTTGGGGCCGAGCAGTACTTC
>NA|TRBJ2-6|TRBV6-5|NA
CASTPQRVGANVLTF
TGTGCCAGCACCCCCCAGAGGGTGGGGGCCAACGTCCTGACTTTC
>NA|TRBJ1-1|TRBV14|TRBD1
CASSPLTGSRDTEAFF
TGTGCCAGCAGCCCTCTGACAGGGAGTAGGGACACTGAAGCTTTCTTT
>NA|TRBJ2-7|TRBV6-2/TRBV6-3|TRBD1
CASSTLDRGRYEQYF
TGTGCCAGCAGTACCCTGGACAGGGGGCGTTACGAGCAGTACTTC
>NA|TRBJ2-7|TRBV5-4|TRBD2
CASSRGLAGFYEQYF
TGTGCCAGCAGCCGGGGGCTAGCGGGGTTCTACGAGCAGTACTTC
>few|TRBJ2-1|TRBV4-2|TRBD2
CASSQQAGGYNEQFF
TGTGCCAGCAGCCAACAAGCGGGGGGCTACAATGAGCAGTTCTTC
>NA|TRBJ1-6|TRBV6-5|NA
CASSSTENNSPLHF
TGTGCCAGCAGTTCCACAGAAAATAATTCACCCCTCCACTTT
>NA|TRBJ1-1|TRBV7-9|NA
CASSFGSSKEAFF
TGTGCCAGCAGCTTTGGGAGTTCGAAGGAAGCTTTCTTT
>NA|TRBJ1-5|TRBV7-8|TRBD1
CASSPLGGQGGNQPQHF
TGTGCCAGCAGCCCGCTGGGGGGACAGGGAGGCAATCAGCCCCAGCATTTT
>NA|TRBJ2-5|TRBV6-2/TRBV6-3|NA
CASSSLGRKTQYF
TGTGCCAGCAGCTCTCTGGGGAGAAAGACCCAGTACTTC
>NA|TRBJ2-7|TRBV3-1/TRBV3-2|TRBD2
CASSQVLAGAPPSYEQYF
TGTGCCAGCAGCCAAGTACTAGCGGGGGCCCCGCCCTCCTACGAGCAGTACTTC
>NA|TRBJ1-5|TRBV6-6|TRBD1
CASSRQGGQPQHF
TGTGCCAGCAGTCGACAGGGCGGTCAGCCCCAGCATTTT
>NA|TRBJ2-7|TRBV18|TRBD1
CASSRRTGGDEQYF
TGTGCCAGCTCACGCAGGACAGGGGGCGACGAGCAGTACTTC
>NA|TRBJ2-2|TRBV7-3|TRBD1
CASSRSGQGGGELFF
TGTGCCAGCAGCCGATCGGGACAGGGTGGCGGGGAGCTGTTTTTT
>NA|TRBJ1-1|TRBV19|NA
CASSIEGYGERNTEAFF
TGTGCCAGTAGTATAGAGGGCTACGGGGAAAGGAACACTGAAGCTTTCTTT
>NA|TRBJ1-5|TRBV6-5|NA
CAAAGAWGQPQHF
TGTGCCGCGGCGGGGGCCTGGGGTCAGCCCCAGCATTTT
>NA|TRBJ1-6|TRBV2|NA
CASSDLGQRNSPLHF
TGTGCCAGCAGTGATCTTGGGCAGAGAAATTCACCCCTCCACTTT
>NA|TRBJ2-7|TRBV13|NA
CASSSNRGRGQYF
TGTGCCAGCAGCTCCAACAGGGGGAGGGGGCAGTACTTC
>NA|TRBJ1-3|TRBV4-2|NA
CASSQDISSGNTIYF
TGTGCCAGCAGCCAAGATATCTCCTCTGGAAACACCATATATTTT
>NA|TRBJ1-6|TRBV4-1|NA
CASSQGLRDTRGSPLHF
TGCGCCAGCAGCCAAGGGCTCCGGGACACCCGGGGTTCACCCCTCCACTTT
>NA|TRBJ1-3|TRBV18|NA
CASSHEQTNSGNTIYF
TGTGCCAGCTCTCATGAACAGACAAACTCTGGAAACACCATATATTTT
>NA|TRBJ2-3|TRBV5-8|TRBD2
CASNAKLAGGPDTQYF
TGTGCCAGCAACGCAAAACTAGCGGGGGGTCCGGATACGCAGTATTTT
>once|TRBJ2-7|TRBV7-2|TRBD1
CASSPGGTASSYEQYF
TGTGCCAGCAGCCCAGGGGGCACGGCCAGCTCCTACGAGCAGTACTTC
>once|TRBJ2-5|TRBV2|TRBD2
CASSGLAGEGETQYF
TGTGCCAGCAGTGGACTAGCGGGGGAAGGTGAGACCCAGTACTTC
>NA|TRBJ2-7|TRBV3-1/TRBV3-2|TRBD1
CASSQEVPGQGNEQYF
TGTGCCAGCAGCCAAGAGGTACCGGGACAGGGGAACGAGCAGTACTTC
>NA|TRBJ1-1|TRBV5-5|NA
CASSLGQMNTEAFF
TGTGCCAGCAGCTTGGGACAGATGAACACTGAAGCTTTCTTT
>NA|TRBJ1-2|TRBV6-5|TRBD1
CASTQGGTGYTF
TGTGCCAGCACTCAGGGGGGAACCGGCTACACCTTC
>NA|TRBJ1-6|TRBV27|NA
CASSFADGYNSPLHF
TGTGCCAGCAGTTTCGCTGACGGGTATAATTCACCCCTCCACTTT
>NA|TRBJ1-1|TRBV20-1|NA
CSSGWDTEAFF
TGCAGTTCAGGGTGGGATACTGAAGCTTTCTTT
>NA|TRBJ1-3|TRBV6-5|NA
CASDGGSGNTIYF
TGTGCCAGCGACGGGGGCTCTGGAAACACCATATATTTT
>NA|TRBJ2-7|TRBV6-5|NA
CASSSLDLLVQYF
TGTGCCAGCAGCTCCCTAGACTTGCTGGTTCAGTACTTC
>NA|TRBJ2-5|TRBV7-3|TRBD2
CASSLMGTSAQETQYF
TGTGCCAGCAGCTTAATGGGGACTAGCGCTCAAGAGACCCAGTACTTC
>NA|TRBJ2-3|TRBV19|NA
CASWSESTDTQYF
TGTGCCAGTTGGTCGGAGAGCACAGATACGCAGTATTTT
>few|TRBJ1-1|TRBV28|TRBD1
CASSLSPGQGNTEAFF
TGTGCCAGCAGTTTAAGCCCGGGACAGGGGAACACTGAAGCTTTCTTT
>few|TRBJ1-6|TRBV7-9|NA
CASSPDTDSYNSPLHF
TGTGCCAGCAGCCCGGACACCGACTCCTATAATTCACCCCTCCACTTT
>once|TRBJ1-1|TRBV29-1|NA
CSVLALMNTEAFF
TGCAGCGTCCTAGCCCTTATGAACACTGAAGCTTTCTTT
>NA|TRBJ2-7|TRBV10-3|TRBD2
CAISEKSGSSYEQYF
TGTGCCATCAGTGAGAAAAGCGGGAGCTCCTACGAGCAGTACTTC
>once|TRBJ1-1|TRBV7-2|NA
CASSLKQTEAFF
TGTGCCAGCAGCTTGAAACAGACTGAAGCTTTCTTT
>few|TRBJ2-7|TRBV3-1/TRBV3-2|NA
CASSQRVDEQYF
TGTGCCAGCAGCCAAAGAGTGGACGAGCAGTACTTC
>NA|TRBJ1-6|TRBV30|NA
CAWAEGNQSPLHF
TGTGCCTGGGCGGAGGGGAATCAGTCACCCCTCCACTTT
>NA|TRBJ2-2|TRBV10-2|TRBD1
CASSERTGSGEELFF
TGCGCCAGCAGTGAGAGGACAGGGTCGGGTGAGGAGCTGTTTTTT
>NA|TRBJ2-3|TRBV19|TRBD1
CASSIAGFGQGAKDTQYF
TGTGCCAGTAGTATAGCGGGGTTCGGACAGGGGGCTAAGGATACGCAGTATTTT
>NA|TRBJ2-1|TRBV5-1|NA
CASTIMPTGYNEQFF
TGCGCCAGCACCATTATGCCAACAGGTTACAATGAGCAGTTCTTC
>NA|TRBJ1-1|TRBV5-4|NA
CASRTGGDTEAFF
TGTGCCAGCAGGACCGGAGGGGACACTGAAGCTTTCTTT